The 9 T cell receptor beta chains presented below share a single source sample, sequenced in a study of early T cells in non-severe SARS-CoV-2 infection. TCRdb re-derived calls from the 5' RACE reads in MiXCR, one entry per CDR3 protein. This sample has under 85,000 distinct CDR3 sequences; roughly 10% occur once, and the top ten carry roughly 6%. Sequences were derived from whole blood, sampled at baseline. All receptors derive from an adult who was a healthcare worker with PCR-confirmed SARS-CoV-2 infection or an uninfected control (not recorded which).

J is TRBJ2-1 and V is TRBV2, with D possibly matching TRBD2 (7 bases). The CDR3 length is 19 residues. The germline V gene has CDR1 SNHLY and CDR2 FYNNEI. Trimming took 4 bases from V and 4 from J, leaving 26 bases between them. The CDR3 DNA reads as TGTGCCAGCAGTGTTGAAGGGGGGGGACATGTCAGGGATTACAATGAGCAGTTCTTC. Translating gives CASSVEGGGHVRDYNEQFF.

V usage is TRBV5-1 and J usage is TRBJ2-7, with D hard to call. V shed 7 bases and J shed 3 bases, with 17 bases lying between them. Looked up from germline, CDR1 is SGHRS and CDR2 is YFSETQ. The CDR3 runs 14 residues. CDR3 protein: CASGSGIADYEQYF. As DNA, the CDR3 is TGCGCCAGCGGATCCGGCATTGCGGACTACGAGCAGTACTTC.

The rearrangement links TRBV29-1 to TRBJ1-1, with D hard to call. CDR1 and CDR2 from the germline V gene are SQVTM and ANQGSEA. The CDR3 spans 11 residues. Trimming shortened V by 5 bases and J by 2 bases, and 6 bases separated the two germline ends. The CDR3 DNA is TGCAGCGTTTACAGTAACACTGAAGCTTTCTTT. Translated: CSVYSNTEAFF.

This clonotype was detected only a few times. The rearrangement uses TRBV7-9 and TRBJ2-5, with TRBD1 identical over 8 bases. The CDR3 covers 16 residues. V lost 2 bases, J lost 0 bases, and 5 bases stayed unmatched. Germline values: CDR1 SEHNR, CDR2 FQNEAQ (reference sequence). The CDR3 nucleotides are TGTGCCAGCAGCTTACGGGCAGGGGGCTACCAAGAGACCCAGTACTTC. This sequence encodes CASSLRAGGYQETQYF.

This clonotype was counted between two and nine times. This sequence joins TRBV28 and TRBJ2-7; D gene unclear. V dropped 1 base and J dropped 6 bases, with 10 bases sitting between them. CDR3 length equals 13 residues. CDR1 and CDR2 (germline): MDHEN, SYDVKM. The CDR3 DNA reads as TGTGCCAGCAGTTTATTTGGGCTTCCCGAGCAGTACTTC. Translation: CASSLFGLPEQYF.

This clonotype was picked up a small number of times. CDR3 region: CASSVSSNQPQHF. The CDR3 DNA is TGTGCCAGCAGCGTAAGCAGTAATCAGCCCCAGCATTTT. The V and J genes are TRBV9 and TRBJ1-5, with unresolved D. Trimming took off 1 base at V and 4 bases at J, with 6 bases between the two ends. This CDR3 spans 13 amino acids. Germline loops: CDR1 SGDLS, CDR2 YYNGEE.

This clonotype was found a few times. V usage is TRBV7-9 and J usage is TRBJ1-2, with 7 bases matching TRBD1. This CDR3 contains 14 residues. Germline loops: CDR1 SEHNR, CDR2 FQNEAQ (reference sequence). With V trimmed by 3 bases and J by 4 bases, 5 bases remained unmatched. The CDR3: CASSFEQGFYGYTF. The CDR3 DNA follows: TGTGCCAGCAGCTTCGAACAGGGGTTCTATGGCTACACCTTC.

CDR3 amino acids: CASSGSGTGVEEQYF. CDR3 DNA: TGCGCCAGCAGCGGATCCGGGACAGGGGTTGAAGAGCAGTACTTC. The chain employs TRBV5-1 and TRBJ2-7, with 10 bases that match TRBD1. The CDR3 spans 15 residues. Germline V gene data show CDR1 as SGHRS and CDR2 as YFSETQ. V gave up 4 bases and J gave up 7 bases; unmatched junction bases: 11.

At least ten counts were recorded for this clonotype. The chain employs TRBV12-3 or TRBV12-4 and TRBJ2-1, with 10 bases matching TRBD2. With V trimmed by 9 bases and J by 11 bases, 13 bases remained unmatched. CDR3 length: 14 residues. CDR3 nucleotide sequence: TGTGCCAGTAAGAAGAGTCTAGCGGGAGAAAAGCAGTTCTTC. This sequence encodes CASKKSLAGEKQFF.